The T cell receptor (beta chain) described here comes from a study of control samples from healthy donors and cancer patients. The CDR3 runs 15 residues. V shed 2 bases and J 3 bases; nucleotides not matched to a gene: 3. Germline V gene sequence: CDR1 SGHVS, CDR2 FNYEAQ. Sequencing used immunoSEQ multiplex PCR; TCRdb keeps in-frame clones, though not all of them. The sample yields some 120,000 clones, around 93% seen once. The sequenced material came from blood. This sequence was found in a man aged 18-30 years in good health. V usage is TRBV7-6 and J usage is TRBJ1-2; 10 bases align to TRBD1. CDR3 DNA sequence: TGTGCCAGCAGCTTAACCGGGACAGGGGACTATGGCTACACCTTC. This translates into CASSLTGTGDYGYTF.